This T cell receptor (beta chain) was obtained from a study of T cell responses to AZD1222 COVID-19 vaccine. The assay was immunoSEQ multiplex PCR, and TCRdb's table has in-frame clones only and misses some. The sample has about 50,000 clones; over 60% are singletons. Findings and caveats of the study: White British people made up most donors, females outnumbered males, and clonal diversity was possibly underestimated. Spike was spanned by vaccine-associated CD4 TCRs, which were dominant at 160-218 and 743-854. Rises in breadth and depth of Spike-specific TCRs came after two AZD1222 doses. Per reports, nearly half of all spike-specific TCRs target regions that are unmutated in variants.

On this clone itself: Its antigen is as yet unknown.

The receptor was derived from an adult in good health. The source was peripheral blood, collected on day 0 of AZD1222 vaccination.

The DNA of the CDR3 is TGTGCCAGCAGTTACGGCGGGACAGGCTCGGCCTATGGCTACACCTTC. Its translation: CASSYGGTGSAYGYTF. The rearrangement joins TRBV6-5 to TRBJ1-2, with 8 bases aligning to TRBD1. The CDR3 covers 16 residues. Trimming took 2 bases from V and 4 from J; bases not matched to a gene: 9. Germline loops: CDR1 MNHEY, CDR2 SVGAGI.